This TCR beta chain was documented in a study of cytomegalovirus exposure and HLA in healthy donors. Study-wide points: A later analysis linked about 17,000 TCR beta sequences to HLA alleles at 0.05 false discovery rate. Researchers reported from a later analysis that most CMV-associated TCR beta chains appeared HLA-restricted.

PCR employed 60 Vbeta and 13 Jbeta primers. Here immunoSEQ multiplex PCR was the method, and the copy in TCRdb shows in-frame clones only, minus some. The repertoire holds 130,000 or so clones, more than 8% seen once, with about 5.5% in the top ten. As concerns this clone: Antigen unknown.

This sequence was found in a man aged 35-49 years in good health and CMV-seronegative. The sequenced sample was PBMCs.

CDR3 region: CASSLDRGNTEAFF. The CDR3 DNA sequence: TGTGCCAGCAGCTTGGACAGGGGAAACACTGAAGCTTTCTTT. The chain recombines TRBV7-9 with TRBJ1-1; TRBD1 aligns across 9 bases. Germline V gene data show CDR1 as SEHNR and CDR2 as FQNEAQ (reference sequence). V trimming: 3 bases; J trimming: 2 bases; junction bases outside the gene matches: 1. This CDR3 has 14 amino acids.